Included here is one T cell receptor beta chain sequence, with context. The antigen is undetermined. Produced via immunoSEQ multiplex PCR; TCRdb's table is partial and in-frame only. The table has about 110,000 clones, 80% to 95% seen once. The record originates from a study of siplizumab effects on memory and regulatory T cells. General study results and limits: Neither a naive nor a memory phenotype was assignable to roughly 80-96% of proliferating CD4+ or CD8+ clones. Both greater diversity than memory cells and a major contribution to the alloresponse seemed to characterize naive T cells. Few alloreactive clones mapped to unstimulated subsets. The suppressive capacity of proliferating Tregs from siplizumab cultures remained unconfirmed.

This clonotype originated in a human donor in good health. Sample: CD4+ T cells sorted from blood.

Here the CDR3 reads CASSSGQLSNQPQHF. For the CDR3, the DNA is TGTGCCAGCAGTTCGGGACAGCTTAGCAATCAGCCCCAGCATTTT. V and J are TRBV6-5 and TRBJ1-5; 7 nucleotides align to TRBD1. The CDR3 runs 15 residues. Germline CDR1 MNHEY, CDR2 SVGAGI. Trimming cost V 4 bases and J 0 bases; bases outside gene matches: 3.